This record covers a single TCR beta chain. This CDR3 is 12 amino acids long. Germline-derived CDR1 and CDR2 are LGHDT and YNNKEL (reference sequence). The junction had 2 bases not matched to a gene; V was cut back by 7 bases and J by 5 bases. The sample is drawn from a study of blood T cell repertoires in COVID-19. The table came from immunoSEQ multiplex PCR; TCRdb's copy has only in-frame clones and leaves some out. This sample has around 200,000 clones, with about nine tenths found just once. Material for sequencing was peripheral blood. This receptor was identified in a woman aged 60-75 years with COVID-19, enrolled during active disease. This chain connects TRBV3-1 (or the pseudogene TRBV3-2) to TRBJ1-5; 7 bases line up with TRBD1. The CDR3 DNA is TGTGCCAGCAAACAGGGGTATCAGCCCCAGCATTTT. Protein product: CASKQGYQPQHF.